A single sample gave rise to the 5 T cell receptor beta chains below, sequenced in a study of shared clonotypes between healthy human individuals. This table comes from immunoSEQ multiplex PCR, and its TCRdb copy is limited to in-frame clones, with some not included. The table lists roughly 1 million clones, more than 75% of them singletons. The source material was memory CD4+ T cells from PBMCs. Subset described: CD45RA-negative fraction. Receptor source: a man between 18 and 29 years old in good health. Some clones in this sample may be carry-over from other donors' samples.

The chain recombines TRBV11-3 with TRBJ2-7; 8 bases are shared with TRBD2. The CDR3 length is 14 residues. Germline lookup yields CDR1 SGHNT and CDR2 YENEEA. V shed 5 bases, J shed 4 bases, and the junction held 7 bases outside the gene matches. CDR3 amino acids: CASSGRLAPYEQYF. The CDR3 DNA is TGTGCCAGCAGCGGTCGACTAGCGCCTTACGAGCAGTACTTC. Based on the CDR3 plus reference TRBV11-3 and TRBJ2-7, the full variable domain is EAGVVQSPRYKIIEKKQPVAFWCNPISGHNTLYWYLQNLGQGPELLIRYENEEAVDDSQLPKDRFSAERLKGVDSTLKIQPAELGDSAVYLCASSGRLAPYEQYFGPGTRLTVT.

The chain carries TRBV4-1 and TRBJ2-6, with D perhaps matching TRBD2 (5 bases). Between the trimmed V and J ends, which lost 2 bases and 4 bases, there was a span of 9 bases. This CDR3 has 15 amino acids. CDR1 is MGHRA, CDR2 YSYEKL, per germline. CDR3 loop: CASSQSAAGANVLTF. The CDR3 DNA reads TGCGCCAGCAGCCAATCAGCGGCAGGGGCCAACGTCCTGACTTTC.

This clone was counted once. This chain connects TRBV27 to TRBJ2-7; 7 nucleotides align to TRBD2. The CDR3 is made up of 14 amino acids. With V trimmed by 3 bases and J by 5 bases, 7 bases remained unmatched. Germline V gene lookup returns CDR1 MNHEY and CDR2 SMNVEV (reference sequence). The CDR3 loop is CASSLREGRNEQYF. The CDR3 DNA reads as TGTGCCAGCAGTTTGAGGGAGGGCCGCAACGAGCAGTACTTC.

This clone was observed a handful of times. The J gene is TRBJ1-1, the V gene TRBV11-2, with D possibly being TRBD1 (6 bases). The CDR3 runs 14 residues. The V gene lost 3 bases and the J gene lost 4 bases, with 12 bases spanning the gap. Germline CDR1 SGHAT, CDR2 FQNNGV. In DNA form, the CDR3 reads TGTGCCAGCAGCTTTATGGTAGGGGGCACTGAAGCTTTCTTT. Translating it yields CASSFMVGGTEAFF.

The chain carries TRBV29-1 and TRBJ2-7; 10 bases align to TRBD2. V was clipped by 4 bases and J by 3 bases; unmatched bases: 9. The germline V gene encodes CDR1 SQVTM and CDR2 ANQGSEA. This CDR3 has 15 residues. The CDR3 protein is CSVAMGTSVIYEQYF. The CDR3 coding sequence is TGCAGCGTTGCGATGGGGACTAGCGTTATCTACGAGCAGTACTTC.